The T cell receptor beta chain described here comes from a study of T-cell reconstitution after alpha-beta-depleted transplantation in children. Regarding the study as a whole: Once a year had passed after transplant, T-cell counts and diversity came mostly from newly produced T cells.

A TCRbeta library incorporating unique molecular identifiers was prepared. TCRdb fed the PCR reads into MiXCR, producing one record per CDR3 protein. The sample includes approximately 650,000 distinct CDR3 sequences, around 13% of them seen just once. V gave up 0 bases and J gave up 7 bases, with 17 bases separating them. Germline loops: CDR1 DFQATT, CDR2 SNEGSKA (reference sequence). There are 15 residues in the CDR3. This clonotype occurred many times. Its antigen is not known. The rearrangement links TRBV20-1 to TRBJ2-3; TRBD2 might be the D (6 bases). The specimen was PBMCs, collected before TCRalphabeta/CD19-depleted stem cell transplant. This TCR was recovered from a girl aged 2 to 9 with congenital amegakaryocytic thrombocytopenia, due to receive a stem cell transplant. The CDR3 region has the DNA TGCAGTGCTAGAGATCGGAGGGTAGACCGGTATACGCAGTATTTT. It encodes CSARDRRVDRYTQYF.